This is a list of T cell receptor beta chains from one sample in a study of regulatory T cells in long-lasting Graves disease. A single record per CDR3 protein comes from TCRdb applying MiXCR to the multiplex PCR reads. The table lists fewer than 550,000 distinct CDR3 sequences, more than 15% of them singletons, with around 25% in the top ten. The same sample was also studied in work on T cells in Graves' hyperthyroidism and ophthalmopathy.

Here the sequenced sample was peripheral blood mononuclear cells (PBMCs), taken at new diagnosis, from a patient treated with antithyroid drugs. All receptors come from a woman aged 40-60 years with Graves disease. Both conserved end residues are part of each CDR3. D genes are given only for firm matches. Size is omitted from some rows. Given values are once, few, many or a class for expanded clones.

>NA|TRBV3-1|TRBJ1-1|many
TGTGCCAGCAGCCAGGGCGGGTCCACTGAAGCTTTCTTT
CASSQGGSTEAFF
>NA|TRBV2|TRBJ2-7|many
TGTGCCAGCAGCCAACGTCCGTCTACAGGTCACTACGAGCAGTACTTC
CASSQRPSTGHYEQYF
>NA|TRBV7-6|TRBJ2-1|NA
TGTGCCAGCAGCTTAGACTTGGGGCCGGCCCGAGAGCAGTTCTTC
CASSLDLGPAREQFF
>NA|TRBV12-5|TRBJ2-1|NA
TGTGCTAGTGGTTTGGTACTTTCTGGGAATGAGCAGTTCTTC
CASGLVLSGNEQFF
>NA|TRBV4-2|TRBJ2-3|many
TGTGCCAGCAGCGAAAGGGGGGCGGGGGAAGATACGCAGTATTTT
CASSERGAGEDTQYF
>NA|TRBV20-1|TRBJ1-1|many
TGCAGTGCTAGAGACCGTGGGGGGCCTAACACTGAAGCTTTCTTT
CSARDRGGPNTEAFF
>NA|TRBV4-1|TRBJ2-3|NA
TGCGCCAGCAGCCAGACTCCCATGGTTGGAGATACGCAGTATTTT
CASSQTPMVGDTQYF
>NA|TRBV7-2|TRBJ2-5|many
TGTGCCAGCAGCCTCCGACGGAGCCAAGAGACCCAGTACTTC
CASSLRRSQETQYF
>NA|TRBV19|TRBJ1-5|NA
TGTGCCAGTAGATCAGAGGCGAGCAATCGGCCCCAGCATTTT
CASRSEASNRPQHF
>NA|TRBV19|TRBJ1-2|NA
TGTGCCAGTAGTATCGGCAGTTCTAACTATGGCTACACCTTC
CASSIGSSNYGYTF
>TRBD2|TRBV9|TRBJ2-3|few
TGTGCCAGCAGCTCGAGCCTAGCGGGAGCAACTAGCACAGATACGCAGTATTTT
CASSSSLAGATSTDTQYF
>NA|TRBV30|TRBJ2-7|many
TGTGCCTGGAGTGTCGACGGGGCCTACGAGCAGTACTTC
CAWSVDGAYEQYF
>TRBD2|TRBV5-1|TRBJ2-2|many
TGCGCCAGCAGCCTGGGACTAGCGGCGAACACCGGGGAGCTGTTTTTT
CASSLGLAANTGELFF
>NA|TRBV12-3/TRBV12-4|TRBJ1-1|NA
TGTGCCAGCCAGAGCCTTAGGAACACTGAAGCTTTCTTT
CASQSLRNTEAFF
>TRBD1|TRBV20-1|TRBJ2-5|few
TGCAGTGCTAGAGATTTGCAGGGGGCCCAAGAGACCCAGTACTTC
CSARDLQGAQETQYF
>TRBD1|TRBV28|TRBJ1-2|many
TGTGCCAGTTTACAGGGGAGATTGGGTGGCTACACCTTC
CASLQGRLGGYTF
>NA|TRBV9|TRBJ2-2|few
TGTGCCAGCACCGTAGACTACACCGGGGAGCTGTTTTTT
CASTVDYTGELFF
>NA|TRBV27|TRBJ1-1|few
TGTGCCAGCAGTTTTTCCCCCGGGTGGGGCACTGAAGCTTTCTTT
CASSFSPGWGTEAFF
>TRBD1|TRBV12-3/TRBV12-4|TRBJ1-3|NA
TGTGCCAGCAGCGCCCCTGGGACAGGAGGAAACACCATATATTTT
CASSAPGTGGNTIYF
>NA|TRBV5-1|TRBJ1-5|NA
TGCGCCAGCAGCTCGTCGGGTGGGTCCGATCAGCCCCAGCATTTT
CASSSSGGSDQPQHF
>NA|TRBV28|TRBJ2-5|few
TGTGCCAGCAGGCCCCCATTACAAGAGACCCAGTACTTC
CASRPPLQETQYF
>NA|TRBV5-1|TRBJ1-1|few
TGCGCCAGCAGCTCTGACGGCATGAACACTGAAGCTTTCTTT
CASSSDGMNTEAFF